This TCR beta chain originates from a study of blood T cell repertoires in COVID-19. Turning to the study itself: T cells, B-cell-depleted T cells, or PBMCs provided the cDNA or gDNA that served as material.

How the authors handled the data: Nucleated cell number was recorded as an estimate derived from reference gene primer amplification. Sequenced by immunoSEQ multiplex PCR; TCRdb stores in-frame clones only, minus some. The V and J calls and clone size were taken over from that table, and D and trimming were inferred from the DNA. The sample yields around 220,000 clones, approximately 87% seen once. This clone came up once. The CDR3 sequence is 16 residues long. The V gene end was trimmed by 0 bases and the J gene end by 6 bases; junction bases not matched to a gene: 5. Looked up from germline, CDR1 is SGHTA and CDR2 is FQGTGA.

The V and J genes are TRBV7-3 and TRBJ2-1, with 10 bases lining up with TRBD2. Material for sequencing was peripheral blood. The source is a woman aged 50 to 65 with acute or convalescent COVID-19. CDR3 amino acids: CASSLTFLAGANEQFF. The CDR3 region has the DNA TGTGCCAGCAGCTTAACGTTCCTAGCGGGGGCCAATGAGCAGTTCTTC.